This T cell receptor beta chain was sequenced in a study of cytomegalovirus exposure and HLA in healthy donors. This cohort consisted of healthy bone marrow donors. Germline lookup yields CDR1 SGHVS and CDR2 FQNEAQ. Trimming removed 1 base from V and 3 bases from J; junction bases left unmatched: 10. The CDR3 is 18 amino acids. The PCR ran on 60 Vbeta and 13 Jbeta primers. Clones were read by immunoSEQ multiplex PCR, and TCRdb kept only the in-frame ones, dropping some. This sample has around 140,000 clones; roughly four fifths occur once, and the top ten carry approximately 7.2%. Sequencing was done on a sample of PBMCs. The receptor was derived from a male donor in good health and CMV-seronegative. This chain links TRBV7-8 with TRBJ1-5; 9 nucleotides match TRBD1. CDR3 nucleotide sequence: TGTGCCAGCAGCTTAGGGGCCGGGACAGGGTCCTTCAATCAGCCCCAGCATTTT. Its protein product is CASSLGAGTGSFNQPQHF.